The present T cell receptor beta chain was sequenced within a study of shared clonotypes between healthy human individuals (dated by TCRdb to 2019 to 2021). Background on the whole study: Three men and two women, aged 18 to 49 years, made up the cohort. For each donor, CD4 naive and CD4 memory were each given three plates, CD8 naive was given two plates, and CD8 memory was given one plate. To estimate repertoire size and how much clonotype sharing occurs between individuals, the study deeply sequenced the blood TCR repertoires of five healthy adults. Libraries were prepared and TCR repertoires were sequenced by different laboratories using diverse techniques, in order to increase sequencing depth and limit assay-specific biases. Per donor, leukapheresis produced somewhere between about 0.8 and 9 billion PBMCs. Broader findings and caveats from the paper: The genetic and exposure-history diversity represented was limited by the small number of donors. Across a few donors, roughly 5.1% of naive CD4, around 3.3% of naive CD8, roughly 2.2% of memory CD4, and around 0.4% of memory CD8 clonotypes were shared. Sampling was restricted to blood, and TCR repertoires in tissues likely differ from the TCR repertoires found in blood. Compared with non-shared clonotypes, the clonotypes found in all four sorted-subset donors had higher generation probabilities. Naive subsets generally had larger estimated clonotype richness than memory subsets. Pairwise subsampling indicated that sequencing depth was expected to affect the degree of clonotype sharing among donors. Incomplete sequencing was indicated by rarefaction of sorted-subset datasets, despite the large sequencing depth.

The donors were healthy, HIV-negative adults who had no recently reported acute infections or vaccinations. All donors were Caucasian adults living in Nashville, Tennessee, USA. CD4+ T cells were enriched by magnetic negative selection; naive cells were then positively selected on CD45RA, and the negative fraction formed the memory subset. Blood was obtained by leukapheresis, after which PBMCs were separated by Ficoll-Histopaque density gradient centrifugation and cryopreserved in liquid nitrogen vapor phase. Analytical flow cytometry was used to check the purity and quantity of each magnetically sorted T cell population. Genomic DNA was isolated from each sorted fraction and quantified by UV absorbance on a Nanodrop 2000c. Using the deep immunoSEQ assay, TCR CDR3 regions were amplified from genomic DNA by multiplex PCR. Genomic DNA extracted from each cell subset was distributed evenly over all wells of several immunoSEQ 96-well plates, and each plate served as one replicate. For sorted subsets, around 200 ng genomic DNA, equal to 30,000 to 35,000 T cell genomes, was loaded into each replicate PCR. Purified libraries were quantified with a Qubit 3.0 fluorometer, sized on a Bioanalyzer 2100, and re-quantified with the KAPA Library Quantification kit. Each immunoSEQ 96-well plate was sequenced on its own single-read 150-cycle Illumina NextSeq 550 flow cell. In the source study's methods: The immunoSEQ output contained only junctional sequences without quality scores, so filtering could not match that applied to full-length reads. Sequences were annotated with PyIR, a Python wrapper for IgBLAST v1.9, and V/J genes and CDR3 were assigned using IMGT germline references. Any read was removed if the V/J assignment was weak (E-value above 1e-6), the CDR3 was missing, or the read contained stop codons, out-of-frame junctions, or ambiguous translated residues. V3J clonotypes were defined as sequences sharing an identical inferred V gene, J gene, and CDR3 amino acid sequence. The percentage overlap between two repertoires was calculated by dividing the number of shared unique clonotypes by the size of the smaller repertoire. Richness of each repertoire was evaluated using RTK rarefaction, the Chao1 estimator, and Recon v2.1 estimates of unobserved clonotypes. For all TCRbeta clonotypes obtained by the gDNA method from a few donors, generation probabilities were computed with OLGA. TCRdb re-hosts the immuneACCESS table, in-frame sequences only. Its copies lack some clones; in the studies checked, an unresolved V gene accounts for under half of them, and the cause for the rest is not known. V, J and clone size reflect that table, while D and trimming were determined from the DNA. This sample is represented by about 2.4 million clones; 90% to 95% of them were singletons. Under 0.15% of the sample belongs to the ten largest clones.

V gives up 3 bases and J gives up 5 bases, and the segment between their germline ends measures 10 bases. From the germline V gene (reference sequence), CDR1 is LNHDA and CDR2 is SQIVND. CDR3 length: 13 amino acids, cysteine to phenylalanine. Of all the DNA, just the CDR3 is kept, 39 bases in frame from base 1. On this clone: Its antigen target is currently unknown. No base-level quality is on record; no much larger clone is a single base apart. The sample has other DNA sequences that encode this CDR3 too.

The chain is assembled from TRBV19 and TRBJ1-1; matching of 6 bases hints at TRBD1 as the D gene. This TCR was recovered from a man younger than 35 in good health. The material sequenced was naive CD4+ T cells sorted from blood. The cell subset or site label here, explained by the study, means: CD45RA+ positively selected. The CDR3 corresponds to CASSILGATEAFF. The bases are TGTGCCAGTAGTATTTTGGGGGCGACTGAAGCTTTCTTT.